The 6 T cell receptor beta chains below all came from one sample that was sequenced in a study of OX40 agonist ivuxolimab in advanced cancers. This table comes from immunoSEQ multiplex PCR, and its TCRdb copy is limited to in-frame clones, with some not included. The sample shows 50,000 or so clones, roughly 85% of them seen only once. The starting material was CD4+ or CD8+ T cells sorted from blood, obtained in a trial of the OX40 agonist ivuxolimab. The receptors come from an adult with an advanced solid tumor such as melanoma, head and neck, liver or kidney cancer.

The rearrangement links TRBV6-5 to TRBJ2-2, with D tentatively TRBD1 or TRBD2 (6 bases each). The length of the CDR3 is 16 residues. Trimming cost V 2 bases and J 0 bases, with 10 bases left between them. Per the germline V gene, CDR1 is MNHEY and CDR2 is SVGAGI. For the CDR3, the DNA is TGTGCCAGCAGTTACGCTGGGGGGCCGAACACCGGGGAGCTGTTTTTT. Protein: CASSYAGGPNTGELFF.

V and J are TRBV4-2 and TRBJ2-7; possible D gene TRBD1, 5 bases. From germline, CDR1 is LGHNA and CDR2 YNFKEQ. CDR3 length: 14 residues. The V end lost 1 base, the J end lost 2 bases, and 9 bases lay between the germline ends. The CDR3 region has the DNA TGTGCCAGCAGCCAAGGAGACAGTCCCTACGAGCAGTACTTC. This translates into CASSQGDSPYEQYF.

In this sample, this clone turned up once. This chain connects TRBV10-1 to TRBJ2-7; 10 bases align to TRBD1. V was pared by 5 bases and J by 2 bases, with 6 bases of the junction left unmatched. The CDR3 has 15 residues. Germline CDR1 and CDR2: WNHNN and SYGVQD (reference sequence). CDR3 in amino acids: CASSPGQGRPYEQYF. In DNA form, the CDR3 reads TGCGCCAGCAGTCCGGGACAGGGGCGCCCCTACGAGCAGTACTTC.

The chain combines TRBV19 with TRBJ1-5, with 7 positions matching TRBD1. Trimming took 6 bases from V and 5 from J; bases not matched to a gene: 13. Germline lookup yields CDR1 LNHDA and CDR2 SQIVND (reference sequence). The CDR3 runs to 16 residues. DNA of the CDR3: TGTGCCAGTAGGCACCGTAGCGAGACAGGGCATCAGCCCCAGCATTTT. Translation gives CASRHRSETGHQPQHF.

V usage is TRBV27 and J usage is TRBJ2-5; D tentatively reads TRBD1 or TRBD2 (5 bases each). Trimming cost V 3 bases and J 10 bases, with 15 bases left between them. Germline V lookup: CDR1 MNHEY, CDR2 SMNVEV (reference sequence). This CDR3 is 13 amino acids long. CDR3 amino acids: CASSFRRGQDQYF. The CDR3 DNA is TGTGCCAGCAGTTTCCGACGGGGCCAGGACCAGTACTTC.

This rearrangement joins TRBV10-1 to TRBJ1-5; D might be TRBD1 (5 bases). The germline gives CDR1 WNHNN, CDR2 SYGVQD (reference sequence). V lost 6 bases and J lost 4, with 16 bases in between. The CDR3 consists of 15 residues. This CDR3 reads CASRAGWQANQPQHF. The CDR3, as DNA: TGCGCCAGCAGGGCAGGGTGGCAAGCAAATCAGCCCCAGCATTTT.